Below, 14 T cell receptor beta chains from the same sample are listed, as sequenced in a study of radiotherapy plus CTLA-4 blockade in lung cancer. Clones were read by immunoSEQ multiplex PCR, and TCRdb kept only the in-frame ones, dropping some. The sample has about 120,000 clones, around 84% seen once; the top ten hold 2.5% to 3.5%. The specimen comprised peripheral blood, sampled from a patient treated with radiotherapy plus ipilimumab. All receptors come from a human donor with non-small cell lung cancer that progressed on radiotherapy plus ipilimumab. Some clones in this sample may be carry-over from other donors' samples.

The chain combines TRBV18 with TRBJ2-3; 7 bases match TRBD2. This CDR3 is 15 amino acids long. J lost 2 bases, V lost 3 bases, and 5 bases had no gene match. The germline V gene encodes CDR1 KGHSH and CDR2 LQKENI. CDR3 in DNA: TGTGCCAGCTCACCCCCCGCGGGAGCCACAGATACGCAGTATTTT. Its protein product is CASSPPAGATDTQYF.

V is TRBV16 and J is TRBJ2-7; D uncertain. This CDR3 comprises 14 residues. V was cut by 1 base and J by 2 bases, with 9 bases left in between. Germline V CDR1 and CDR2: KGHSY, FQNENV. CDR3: CASSQLGETYEQYF. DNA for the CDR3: TGTGCCAGCAGCCAATTGGGCGAAACCTACGAGCAGTACTTC.

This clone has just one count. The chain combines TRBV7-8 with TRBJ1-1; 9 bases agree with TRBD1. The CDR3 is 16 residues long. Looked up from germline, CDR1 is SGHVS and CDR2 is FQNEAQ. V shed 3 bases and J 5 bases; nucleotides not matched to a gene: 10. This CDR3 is CASSFWTGAGGTEAFF. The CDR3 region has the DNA TGTGCCAGCAGCTTCTGGACAGGGGCGGGTGGGACTGAAGCTTTCTTT.

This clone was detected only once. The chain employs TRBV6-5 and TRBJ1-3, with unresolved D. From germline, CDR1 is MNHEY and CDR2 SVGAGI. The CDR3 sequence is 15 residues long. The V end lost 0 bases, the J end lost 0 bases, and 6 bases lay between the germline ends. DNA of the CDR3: TGTGCCAGCAGTTACTCGATTAACTCTGGAAACACCATATATTTT. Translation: CASSYSINSGNTIYF.

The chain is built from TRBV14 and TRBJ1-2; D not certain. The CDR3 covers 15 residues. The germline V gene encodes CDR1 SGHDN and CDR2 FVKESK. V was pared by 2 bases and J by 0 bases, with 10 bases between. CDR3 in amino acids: CASSQLSGANYGYTF. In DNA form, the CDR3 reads TGTGCCAGCAGCCAACTTAGCGGAGCTAACTATGGCTACACCTTC.

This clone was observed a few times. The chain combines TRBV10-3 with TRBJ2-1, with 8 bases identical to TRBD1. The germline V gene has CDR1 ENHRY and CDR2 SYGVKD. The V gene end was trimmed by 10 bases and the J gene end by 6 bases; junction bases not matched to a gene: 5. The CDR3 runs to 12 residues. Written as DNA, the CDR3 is TGTGCCAACGGGGGACAGGTCAATGAGCAGTTCTTC. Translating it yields CANGGQVNEQFF.

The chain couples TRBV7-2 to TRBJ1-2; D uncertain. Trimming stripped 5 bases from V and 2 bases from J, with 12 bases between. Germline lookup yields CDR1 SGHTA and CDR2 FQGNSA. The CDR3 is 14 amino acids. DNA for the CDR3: TGTGCCAGCAGCAGGACCACGATAAACTATGGCTACACCTTC. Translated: CASSRTTINYGYTF.

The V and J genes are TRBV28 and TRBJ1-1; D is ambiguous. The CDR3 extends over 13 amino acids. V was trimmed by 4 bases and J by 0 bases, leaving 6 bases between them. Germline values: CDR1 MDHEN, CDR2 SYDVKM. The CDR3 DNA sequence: TGTGCCAGCAGTTCGCCGGTGAACACTGAAGCTTTCTTT. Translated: CASSSPVNTEAFF.

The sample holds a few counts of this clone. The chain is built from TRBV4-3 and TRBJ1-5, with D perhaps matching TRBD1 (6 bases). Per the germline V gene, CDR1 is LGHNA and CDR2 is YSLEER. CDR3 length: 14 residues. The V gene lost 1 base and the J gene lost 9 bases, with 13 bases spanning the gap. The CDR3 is CASSQAVQGTPQHF. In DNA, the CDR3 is TGCGCCAGCAGCCAAGCCGTTCAGGGGACGCCCCAGCATTTT.

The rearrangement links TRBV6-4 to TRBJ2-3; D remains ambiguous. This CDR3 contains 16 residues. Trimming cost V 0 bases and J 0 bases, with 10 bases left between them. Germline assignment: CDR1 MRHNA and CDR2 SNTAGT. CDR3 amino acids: CASSDSPGGSTDTQYF. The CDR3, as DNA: TGTGCCAGCAGTGACTCTCCCGGCGGCAGCACAGATACGCAGTATTTT.

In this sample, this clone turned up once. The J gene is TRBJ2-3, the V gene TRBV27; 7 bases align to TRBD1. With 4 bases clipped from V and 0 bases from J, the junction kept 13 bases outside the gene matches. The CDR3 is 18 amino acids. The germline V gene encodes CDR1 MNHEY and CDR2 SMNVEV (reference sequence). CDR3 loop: CASSWRQQGPSSTDTQYF. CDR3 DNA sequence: TGTGCCAGCAGTTGGCGACAACAGGGGCCATCTAGCACAGATACGCAGTATTTT.

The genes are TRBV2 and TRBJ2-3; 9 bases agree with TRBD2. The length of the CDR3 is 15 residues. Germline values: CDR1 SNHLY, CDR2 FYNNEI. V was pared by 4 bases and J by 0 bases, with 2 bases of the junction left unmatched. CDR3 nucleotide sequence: TGTGCCAGCAGTGGGGGACTAGCTAGCACAGATACGCAGTATTTT. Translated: CASSGGLASTDTQYF.

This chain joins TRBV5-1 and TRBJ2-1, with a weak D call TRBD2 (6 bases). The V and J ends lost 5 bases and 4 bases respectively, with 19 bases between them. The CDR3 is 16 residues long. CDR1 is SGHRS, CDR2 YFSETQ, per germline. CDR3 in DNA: TGCGCCAGCAGTTCCCAAGCGGGCCGAACTTACAATGAGCAGTTCTTC. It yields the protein CASSSQAGRTYNEQFF.

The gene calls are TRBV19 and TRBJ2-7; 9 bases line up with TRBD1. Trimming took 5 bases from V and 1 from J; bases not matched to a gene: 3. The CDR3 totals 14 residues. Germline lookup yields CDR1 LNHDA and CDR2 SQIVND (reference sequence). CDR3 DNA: TGTGCCAGTAGTGTACAGGGGGCTTCCTACGAGCAGTACTTC. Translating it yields CASSVQGASYEQYF.